These T cell receptor beta chains were read from a single sample in a study of T cells expressing NK-cell markers. Reprocessing the 5' RACE reads, TCRdb reports a single entry for every CDR3 protein and omits DNA. The table counts 250,000 to 300,000 distinct CDR3 sequences; about 0.39% lies in the top ten. Sequenced sample: blood T cells: a sorted CD56 or NKG2C T cell subset, CD4+ or CD8+ T cells, or bulk PBMC T cells (not recorded which). The receptor set was obtained from a man aged 18 to 30 in good health. CDR3s include the opening cysteine and the closing phenylalanine or tryptophan.

j_call	cdr3_length	v_call	cdr3_aa
TRBJ2-3	17	TRBV7-9	CASSRPGTGGLTDTQYF
TRBJ1-1	14	TRBV7-6	CASSPQGADTEAFF
TRBJ1-1	14	TRBV4-3	CASSQGGWNTEAFF
TRBJ2-5	15	TRBV12-3/TRBV12-4	CASSFLPSGQETQYF
TRBJ2-7	13	TRBV5-1	CASSRLLAEEQYF
TRBJ2-7	14	TRBV10-3	CAISESGQGYEQYF
TRBJ2-3	16	TRBV6-5	CASSYAGTGGTDTQYF
TRBJ2-7	18	TRBV11-2	CASSLDRQRTSGVREQYF
TRBJ2-5	13	TRBV20-1	CSARSASQETQYF
TRBJ2-4	12	TRBV7-2	CASSPPGNIQYF
TRBJ2-7	15	TRBV7-2	CASSLDSGIHYEQYF
TRBJ2-1	15	TRBV3-1	CASTQGGRSYNEQFF
TRBJ2-2	12	TRBV29-1	CSVDRAHGELFF
TRBJ2-2	14	TRBV20-1	CSAARPSNTGELFF
TRBJ2-5	15	TRBV20-1	CSASSVGGGEETQYF
TRBJ2-5	14	TRBV12-3/TRBV12-4	CASSNHGGPGTQYF
TRBJ2-3	14	TRBV5-4	CASSLREGVDTQYF
TRBJ2-2	16	TRBV5-5	CASSYGTFLNTGELFF
TRBJ2-7	12	TRBV29-1	CSGSLGPDEQYF
TRBJ1-1	14	TRBV12-3/TRBV12-4	CASSFRGSNTEAFF
TRBJ1-1	15	TRBV12-3/TRBV12-4	CASSLGQGENTEAFF
TRBJ2-5	13	TRBV6-1	CASSGTLGETQYF
TRBJ1-1	15	TRBV7-9	CASSVTGQPNTEAFF
TRBJ1-5	16	TRBV18	CASSPSSKVNNQPQHF
TRBJ1-1	15	TRBV5-4	CASSPAGTGIAEAFF
TRBJ1-1	11	TRBV12-3/TRBV12-4	CASSTGVVAFF
TRBJ2-3	16	TRBV6-1	CASSRHPRGGTDTQYF
TRBJ2-1	15	TRBV12-3/TRBV12-4	CASSLGGQNFYEQFF
TRBJ1-4	14	TRBV4-1	CASSQDGTNEKLFF
TRBJ2-3	15	TRBV7-2	CASSPSGGGRNTQYF
TRBJ2-1	17	TRBV20-1	CSARDTEGTVRYNEQFF